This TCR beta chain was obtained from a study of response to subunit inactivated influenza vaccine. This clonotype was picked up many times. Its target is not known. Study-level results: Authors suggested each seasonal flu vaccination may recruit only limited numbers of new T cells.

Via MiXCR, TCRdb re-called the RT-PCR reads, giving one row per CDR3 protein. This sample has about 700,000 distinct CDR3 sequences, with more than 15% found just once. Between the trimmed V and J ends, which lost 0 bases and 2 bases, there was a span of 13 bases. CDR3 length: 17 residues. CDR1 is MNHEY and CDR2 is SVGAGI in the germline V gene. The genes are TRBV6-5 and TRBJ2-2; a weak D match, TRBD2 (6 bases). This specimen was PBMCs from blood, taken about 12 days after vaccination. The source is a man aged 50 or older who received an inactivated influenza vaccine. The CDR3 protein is CASSYSSGGPNTGELFF. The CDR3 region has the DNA TGTGCCAGCAGTTACTCCTCCGGAGGGCCAAACACCGGGGAGCTGTTTTTT.